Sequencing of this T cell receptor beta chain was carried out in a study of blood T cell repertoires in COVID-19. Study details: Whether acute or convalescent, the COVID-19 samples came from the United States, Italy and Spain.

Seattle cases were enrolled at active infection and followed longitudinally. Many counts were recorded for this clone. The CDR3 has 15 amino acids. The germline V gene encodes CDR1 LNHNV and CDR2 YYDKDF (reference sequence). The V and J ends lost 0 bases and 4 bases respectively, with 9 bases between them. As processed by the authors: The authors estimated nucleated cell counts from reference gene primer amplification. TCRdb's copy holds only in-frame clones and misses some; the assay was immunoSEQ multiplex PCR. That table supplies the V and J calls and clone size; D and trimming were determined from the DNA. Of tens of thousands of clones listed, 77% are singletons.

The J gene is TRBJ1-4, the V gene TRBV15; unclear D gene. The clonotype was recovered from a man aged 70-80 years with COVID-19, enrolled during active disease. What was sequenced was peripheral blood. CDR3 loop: CATSRENLLNEKLFF. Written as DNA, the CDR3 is TGTGCCACCAGCAGAGAGAATTTACTTAATGAAAAACTGTTTTTT. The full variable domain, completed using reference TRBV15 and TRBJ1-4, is DAMVIQNPRYQVTQFGKPVTLSCSQTLNHNVMYWYQQKSSQAPKLLFHYYDKDFNNEADTPDNFQSRRPNTSFCFLDIRSPGLGDTAMYLCATSRENLLNEKLFFGSGTQLSVL.